This is a list of T cell receptor beta chains from one sample in a study of control samples from healthy donors and cancer patients. The data were produced by immunoSEQ multiplex PCR, yet TCRdb's version contains in-frame clones alone and is incomplete. Altogether roughly 200,000 clones are present, 80% to 95% being singletons, with the ten largest covering almost 1.5%. The specimen was blood. The receptors derive from a man between 18 and 35 years old in good health. The CDR3 runs from the conserved cysteine through the conserved F or W. The D gene is left open where the match is weak. Part of the rows lack a size; the others show once, few, many or a class for expanded clones.

J gene: TRBJ2-7; V gene: TRBV4-1; D gene: .; clone size: .; CDR3 DNA: TGCGCCAGCAGCCAAACACCGACACCTTTCCTATACTTC; CDR3 protein: CASSQTPTPFLYF
J gene: TRBJ1-2; V gene: TRBV15; D gene: .; clone size: .; CDR3 DNA: TGTGCCACCAGCAGAGATCTGGGCCAGTGGGGCTACACCTTC; CDR3 protein: CATSRDLGQWGYTF
J gene: TRBJ2-5; V gene: TRBV10-3; D gene: .; clone size: .; CDR3 DNA: TGTGCCATCAGTGATTCCGAAGATAAGGGGGGTAGGATAGAGACCCAGTACTTC; CDR3 protein: CAISDSEDKGGRIETQYF
J gene: TRBJ2-1; V gene: TRBV9; D gene: TRBD2; clone size: .; CDR3 DNA: TGTGCCAGCAGCGCAATAGGGGCGGGGGTATACAATGAGCAGTTCTTC; CDR3 protein: CASSAIGAGVYNEQFF
J gene: TRBJ1-1; V gene: TRBV3-1/TRBV3-2; D gene: .; clone size: .; CDR3 DNA: TGTGCCAGCAGCCAAGAAATGATGAACACTGAAGCTTTCTTT; CDR3 protein: CASSQEMMNTEAFF
J gene: TRBJ2-1; V gene: TRBV7-9; D gene: .; clone size: once; CDR3 DNA: TGTGCCAGCGTACCCGACCGGTTAAACAATGAGCAGTTCTTC; CDR3 protein: CASVPDRLNNEQFF
J gene: TRBJ1-2; V gene: TRBV9; D gene: TRBD1; clone size: .; CDR3 DNA: TGTGCCAGCAGCGTAGGGAACAGGGGTTTGGAGGGCTACACCTTC; CDR3 protein: CASSVGNRGLEGYTF
J gene: TRBJ2-6; V gene: TRBV25-1; D gene: .; clone size: .; CDR3 DNA: TGTGCCAGCAGTGTGTTTGGGGCCAACGTCCTGACTTTC; CDR3 protein: CASSVFGANVLTF
J gene: TRBJ1-5; V gene: TRBV29-1; D gene: .; clone size: .; CDR3 DNA: TGCAGCGTTGAAGAACAGAAGGGGGATGCCCAGCATTTT; CDR3 protein: CSVEEQKGDAQHF
J gene: TRBJ1-3; V gene: TRBV15; D gene: .; clone size: .; CDR3 DNA: TGTGCCACCAGCACCCTTGCAGGGTCTGGAAACACCATATATTTT; CDR3 protein: CATSTLAGSGNTIYF
J gene: TRBJ1-6; V gene: TRBV2; D gene: .; clone size: .; CDR3 DNA: TGTGCCAGCACGGGGCCGCGGGATAATTCACCCCTCCACTTT; CDR3 protein: CASTGPRDNSPLHF
J gene: TRBJ1-1; V gene: TRBV6-5; D gene: .; clone size: .; CDR3 DNA: TGTGCCAGCAGTTACTCTGGCCTAGCTAGGACTGAAGCTTTCTTT; CDR3 protein: CASSYSGLARTEAFF
J gene: TRBJ2-2; V gene: TRBV25-1; D gene: TRBD2; clone size: .; CDR3 DNA: TGTGCCAGCAGTGATGCGGGGGGAGGAAACACCGGGGAGCTGTTTTTT; CDR3 protein: CASSDAGGGNTGELFF
J gene: TRBJ2-3; V gene: TRBV6-5; D gene: .; clone size: .; CDR3 DNA: TGTGCCAGCAGTTACTCGGGTTTGGCAGATACGCAGTATTTT; CDR3 protein: CASSYSGLADTQYF
J gene: TRBJ1-2; V gene: TRBV18; D gene: TRBD1; clone size: .; CDR3 DNA: TGTGCCAGCTCACCACCGGGACAGCTCAACTATGGCTACACCTTC; CDR3 protein: CASSPPGQLNYGYTF
J gene: TRBJ1-5; V gene: TRBV5-8; D gene: .; clone size: .; CDR3 DNA: TGTGCCAGCAGCTTGCGCGGAGGGCCCCAGCATTTT; CDR3 protein: CASSLRGGPQHF
J gene: TRBJ2-1; V gene: TRBV19; D gene: .; clone size: .; CDR3 DNA: TGTGCCAGTACCCTCGGTACAGCCGGTTACAATGAGCAGTTCTTC; CDR3 protein: CASTLGTAGYNEQFF
J gene: TRBJ2-7; V gene: TRBV6-5; D gene: TRBD1; clone size: .; CDR3 DNA: TGTGCCAGCAGTTCCCTTAGGGACAGTCCTAACTACGAGCAGTACTTC; CDR3 protein: CASSSLRDSPNYEQYF
J gene: TRBJ2-1; V gene: TRBV5-1; D gene: TRBD1; clone size: .; CDR3 DNA: TGCGCCAGCAGCCTCCCGGGAACAGGGGAAGTTGAGCAGTTCTTC; CDR3 protein: CASSLPGTGEVEQFF
J gene: TRBJ1-1; V gene: TRBV5-6; D gene: TRBD1; clone size: .; CDR3 DNA: TGTGCCAGCAGGGCAACAGGGGGCAGTCCTGAAGCTTTCTTT; CDR3 protein: CASRATGGSPEAFF
J gene: TRBJ2-3; V gene: TRBV9; D gene: .; clone size: .; CDR3 DNA: TGTGCCAGCAGCTACAGAGGACTTAGCACAGATACGCAGTATTTT; CDR3 protein: CASSYRGLSTDTQYF
J gene: TRBJ2-3; V gene: TRBV5-6; D gene: TRBD1; clone size: .; CDR3 DNA: TGTGCCAGCAGCCCAGCGGGACAGGGGAGCACAGATACGCAGTATTTT; CDR3 protein: CASSPAGQGSTDTQYF
J gene: TRBJ2-5; V gene: TRBV18; D gene: .; clone size: .; CDR3 DNA: TGTGCCAGCTCGGGATCGGAGGAGACCCAGTACTTC; CDR3 protein: CASSGSEETQYF
J gene: TRBJ1-2; V gene: TRBV5-1; D gene: .; clone size: .; CDR3 DNA: TGCGCCAGCAGCTTGGTGGGAAACTATGGCTACACCTTC; CDR3 protein: CASSLVGNYGYTF
J gene: TRBJ1-6; V gene: TRBV3-1/TRBV3-2; D gene: .; clone size: .; CDR3 DNA: TGTGCCAGCAGCCAAGGTTGGGGGGGTTCACCCCTCCACTTT; CDR3 protein: CASSQGWGGSPLHF
J gene: TRBJ1-1; V gene: TRBV7-2; D gene: .; clone size: .; CDR3 DNA: TGTGCCAGCAGCTCATGGGACGGCACCACTGAAGCTTTCTTT; CDR3 protein: CASSSWDGTTEAFF
J gene: TRBJ1-6; V gene: TRBV7-6; D gene: TRBD1; clone size: .; CDR3 DNA: TGTGCCAGCAGCTCAGGACAGGGGGCCTCACCCCTCCACTTT; CDR3 protein: CASSSGQGASPLHF
J gene: TRBJ2-1; V gene: TRBV29-1; D gene: .; clone size: once; CDR3 DNA: TGCAGCGCCACGTTAGGGGCCGCCAAAAATGAGCAGTTCTTC; CDR3 protein: CSATLGAAKNEQFF
J gene: TRBJ2-7; V gene: TRBV7-9; D gene: .; clone size: .; CDR3 DNA: TGTGCCAGCAGCTCTCAGGGCTACGAGCAGTACTTC; CDR3 protein: CASSSQGYEQYF
J gene: TRBJ2-7; V gene: TRBV18; D gene: TRBD2; clone size: .; CDR3 DNA: TGTGCCAGCTCACCACCGGAGGGGAGGGACGAGCAGTACTTC; CDR3 protein: CASSPPEGRDEQYF